A single sample is the source of the 12 T cell receptor beta chains below, sequenced in a study of shared clonotypes between healthy human individuals. Data came from immunoSEQ multiplex PCR; TCRdb stores just in-frame clones and leaves some out. The sample lists some 700,000 clones, 90% seen once, with about 33% in the top ten. The sequenced material came from memory CD8+ T cells from PBMCs. Subset reported: CD45RO+ cells pooled with CCR7-negative TemRA cells. The receptors derive from a man aged 18 to 30 in good health. Some clones in this sample may be carry-over from other donors' samples.

The J gene is TRBJ2-7, the V gene TRBV28; 14 nucleotides agree with TRBD2. CDR1 and CDR2 from the germline V gene are MDHEN and SYDVKM. Losses at the gene ends were 3 bases for V and 0 bases for J; bases not matched to a gene: 10. There are 19 residues in the CDR3. CDR3 residues: CASSFAGTSGSWGSYEQYF. In DNA, the CDR3 is TGTGCCAGCAGTTTCGCCGGGACTAGCGGGAGCTGGGGCTCCTACGAGCAGTACTTC.

The chain links TRBV2 to TRBJ2-1; tentatively, D is TRBD1 or TRBD2 (6 bases each). V lost 7 bases and J lost 3, with 16 bases in between. The CDR3 consists of 15 residues. CDR1 is SNHLY and CDR2 is FYNNEI in the germline V gene. The CDR3 DNA sequence: TGTGCCAGCAAGGCCCGAGGGGGGATCTACAATGAGCAGTTCTTC. Translated: CASKARGGIYNEQFF.

V and J are TRBV15 and TRBJ2-7; D is possibly TRBD1 (6 bases). Trimming pared 0 bases from V and 3 bases from J, leaving 12 bases between. CDR1 LNHNV and CDR2 YYDKDF come from the germline V gene (reference sequence). This CDR3 is built from 15 residues. CDR3 nucleotide sequence: TGTGCCACCAGCAGAGAAAGGGGGACCGGCTACGAGCAGTACTTC. Encoded protein: CATSRERGTGYEQYF. Full variable domain (rest looked up from reference TRBV15 and TRBJ2-7): DAMVIQNPRYQVTQFGKPVTLSCSQTLNHNVMYWYQQKSSQAPKLLFHYYDKDFNNEADTPDNFQSRRPNTSFCFLDIRSPGLGDTAMYLCATSRERGTGYEQYFGPGTRLTVT.

The chain links TRBV6-1 to TRBJ2-7; tentatively, D is TRBD1 (5 bases). Germline CDR1 and CDR2: MNHNS and SASEGT. Trimming cost V 4 bases and J 1 base, with 14 bases left between them. The length of the CDR3 is 15 residues. This chain's CDR3 is CASSVSRGFSYEQYF. The CDR3 coding sequence is TGTGCCAGCAGTGTTAGTAGGGGATTTTCCTACGAGCAGTACTTC.

This chain joins TRBV30 and TRBJ2-7; a weak D match, TRBD1 (6 bases). Trimming shortened V by 0 bases and J by 4 bases, and 16 bases separated the two germline ends. This CDR3 is 15 amino acids long. Germline assignment: CDR1 GTSNPN and CDR2 SVGIG (reference sequence). The CDR3 sequence is CAWSVHPPGTYEQYF. The CDR3 coding sequence is TGTGCCTGGAGTGTACACCCCCCCGGGACATACGAGCAGTACTTC.

The chain couples TRBV6-4 to TRBJ2-2; 8 nucleotides align to TRBD1. Germline CDR1 MRHNA, CDR2 SNTAGT. This CDR3 comprises 17 residues. V lost 6 bases and J lost 2; bases outside the gene matches: 11. The CDR3, as DNA: TGTGCCAGCAGCGTCAGGGGGCCTCCGGGTAACACCGGGGAGCTGTTTTTT. Its protein is CASSVRGPPGNTGELFF.

The chain joins TRBV30 to TRBJ2-7; D may be TRBD1 or TRBD2 (6 bases each). CDR1 GTSNPN and CDR2 SVGIG come from the germline V gene (reference sequence). CDR3 length equals 13 residues. With 4 bases removed from V and 3 bases from J, the gap between germline ends came to 13 bases. CDR3 protein: CAWNFGGLYEQYF. The CDR3 nucleotides read TGTGCCTGGAACTTCGGGGGCCTCTACGAGCAGTACTTC.

The chain combines TRBV7-8 with TRBJ1-2, with D possibly being TRBD1 (5 bases). CDR3 length equals 16 residues. Trimming stripped 5 bases from V and 7 bases from J, with 23 bases between. The germline CDR1 and CDR2 sequences are SGHVS and FQNEAQ. DNA of the CDR3: TGTGCCAGCAGCCCGCTGTCGGGGCCCGCCGTGAGTGGCTACACCTTC. The encoded protein is CASSPLSGPAVSGYTF.

This clone has a handful of counts. The chain couples TRBV28 to TRBJ1-5; 8 nucleotides line up with TRBD1. With 5 bases clipped from V and 3 bases from J, the junction kept 6 bases outside the gene matches. This CDR3 is built from 15 residues. The germline gives CDR1 MDHEN, CDR2 SYDVKM. This CDR3 is CASSPWTGNNQPQHF. The DNA of the CDR3 is TGTGCCAGCAGTCCATGGACAGGGAACAATCAGCCCCAGCATTTT.

This sequence joins TRBV9 and TRBJ2-2; D is perhaps TRBD1 (7 bases). The germline gives CDR1 SGDLS, CDR2 YYNGEE. V lost 3 bases and J 4 bases, leaving 13 bases between the germline ends. The CDR3 is 15 amino acids. The chain's CDR3 is CASSGGTVSTGELFF. The CDR3 nucleotides read TGTGCCAGCAGCGGCGGGACAGTGAGCACCGGGGAGCTGTTTTTT.

This rearrangement joins TRBV6-5 to TRBJ2-1; TRBD2 aligns across 9 bases. The CDR3 totals 15 residues. Germline values: CDR1 MNHEY, CDR2 SVGAGI. The junction had 13 bases not matched to a gene; V was cut back by 4 bases and J by 12 bases. The CDR3 reads CASSLMREGGLGQFF. The CDR3 DNA reads as TGTGCCAGCAGTTTGATGCGGGAGGGCGGGTTAGGGCAGTTCTTC.

The chain carries TRBV29-1 and TRBJ2-5; TRBD2 is a possible D gene (6 bases). CDR3 length: 14 amino acids. Between the trimmed V and J ends, which lost 7 bases and 1 base, there was a span of 16 bases. CDR1 is SQVTM and CDR2 is ANQGSEA in the germline V gene. CDR3 residues: CSARGSGAQETQYF. The CDR3 coding sequence is TGCAGCGCACGAGGTAGCGGAGCCCAAGAGACCCAGTACTTC.